Sequencing of this T cell receptor beta chain was carried out in a study of a mutant IDH1 vaccine in newly diagnosed glioma. Time point noted: week 5, during vaccination. Vaccination used 300 ug of mutant IDH1 20-mer peptide per dose, with topical imiquimod. This clone was picked up one time. Its antigen remains unidentified. Profiled with immunoSEQ multiplex PCR; TCRdb holds only in-frame clones, not every one. The sample records around 38,000 clones, around 83% being singletons. V dropped 5 bases and J dropped 5 bases, with 15 bases sitting between them. The CDR3 has 14 residues. Germline V gives CDR1 MNHEY, CDR2 SMNVEV (reference sequence).

The genes are TRBV27 and TRBJ1-2; TRBD1 is a possible D gene (5 bases). The source material was PBMCs, sampled from a glioma patient whose treatment included an IDH1 peptide vaccine. This TCR came from a man between 25 and 39 years old with glioma. CDR3 residues: CASSVTGGRYGYTF. The CDR3 coding sequence is TGTGCCAGCAGTGTAACCGGGGGTAGATATGGCTACACCTTC.